Listed below are T cell receptor beta chains from one sample, sequenced in a study of cytotoxic CD8 clonotypes in ibrutinib-treated CLL. Sequenced by immunoSEQ multiplex PCR; TCRdb stores in-frame clones only, minus some. The sample contains 150,000 to 200,000 clones, 70% to 90% of which appear only once. Here the sequenced sample was PBMCs, taken at disease progression, from a patient treated with ibrutinib. The origin of the receptors is a human donor with chronic lymphocytic leukemia. Both conserved end residues are part of each CDR3. Fields, in order: J gene, D gene, V gene, clone size, CDR3 DNA, CDR3 protein. The D gene is left open where the match is weak. A clone size is listed for some rows: how often the clone was seen (once, few, many), or a class if it is expanded.

>TRBJ2-3|.|TRBV29-1|.
TGCAGCGTTCATAGTACTAGCACAGATACGCAGTATTTT
CSVHSTSTDTQYF
>TRBJ2-2|.|TRBV11-3|.
TGTGCCAGCAGCTTGAGCCCAAGCACCGGGGAGCTGTTTTTT
CASSLSPSTGELFF
>TRBJ1-5|.|TRBV6-6|.
TGTGCCAGCAGTAGATCGGACGGTTCAGGCAATCAGCCCCAGCATTTT
CASSRSDGSGNQPQHF
>TRBJ2-7|.|TRBV28|many
TGTGCCAGCAGTGAGAGGAGGAAGGACGAGCAGTACTTC
CASSERRKDEQYF
>TRBJ2-2|TRBD1|TRBV5-4|once
TGTGCCAGCAGCTGGGGGACAGGGGCGTCCGGGGAGCTGTTTTTT
CASSWGTGASGELFF
>TRBJ2-7|TRBD1|TRBV6-6|.
TGTGCCACTAGGGACAGGCAATACGAGCAGTACTTC
CATRDRQYEQYF
>TRBJ1-1|.|TRBV4-1|.
TGCGCCAGCAGCCTTAGTCCGAACACTGAAGCTTTCTTT
CASSLSPNTEAFF
>TRBJ2-7|TRBD1|TRBV19|.
TGTGCCAGTAGTATTACAGGGGATACCTACGAGCAGTACTTC
CASSITGDTYEQYF
>TRBJ1-5|TRBD1|TRBV2|few
TGTGCCAGCAAACAGGGGGCGAGGCAGCCCCAGCATTTT
CASKQGARQPQHF
>TRBJ1-3|TRBD1|TRBV28|.
TGTGCCAGCAAGCGCGACAGGGCTGGAAACACCATATATTTT
CASKRDRAGNTIYF
>TRBJ1-2|.|TRBV4-2|few
TGTGCCAGCAGCCAAGGGGGGTCCCCCGCTTATGGCTACACCTTC
CASSQGGSPAYGYTF
>TRBJ1-5|.|TRBV4-3|.
TGCGCCAGCAGCTTCCGGGGCAACAATCAGCCCCAGCATTTT
CASSFRGNNQPQHF
>TRBJ1-5|.|TRBV11-2|.
TGTGCCAGCAGCTTAGATGGAGGGGGCAATCAGCCCCAGCATTTT
CASSLDGGGNQPQHF
>TRBJ2-7|.|TRBV5-6|.
TGTGCCAGCAGCCCTACCATCGGCGGTGGCAACTCAATATCGGAGCAGTACTTC
CASSPTIGGGNSISEQYF
>TRBJ2-7|.|TRBV5-4|.
TGTGCCAGCAGCTTGGGTAGGGAGAGCTCCTACGAGCAGTACTTC
CASSLGRESSYEQYF
>TRBJ2-4|TRBD2|TRBV29-1|.
TGCAGCGGAGCTAGCGGGAGCGTTGCCAAAAACATTCAGTACTTC
CSGASGSVAKNIQYF
>TRBJ1-1|TRBD1|TRBV4-1|once
TGCGCCAGCAGCCAAGCCGACAGGGCGGGCGGCACTGAAGCTTTCTTT
CASSQADRAGGTEAFF
>TRBJ2-3|TRBD1|TRBV9|once
TGTGCCAGCAGCTCTCGGGACAGGAGCACAGATACGCAGTATTTT
CASSSRDRSTDTQYF
>TRBJ1-1|.|TRBV19|.
TGTGCCAGTAGTATAGGGGAGGGAGAGACTGAAGCTTTCTTT
CASSIGEGETEAFF
>TRBJ1-3|TRBD1|TRBV4-1|.
TGCGCCAGCAGCCAAGCGCCCAGGGGGCTCGGGAACACCATATATTTT
CASSQAPRGLGNTIYF
>TRBJ2-3|TRBD1|TRBV9|.
TGTGCCAGCGGACGGACAGGGGGAGACACAGATACGCAGTATTTT
CASGRTGGDTDTQYF
>TRBJ1-2|.|TRBV6-5|once
TGTGCCAGCACCACCAGATCTTATGGCTACACCTTC
CASTTRSYGYTF
>TRBJ2-7|.|TRBV5-4|.
TGTGCCAGCAGCTTGGATGGGCTAACCTACGAGCAGTACTTC
CASSLDGLTYEQYF
>TRBJ1-2|TRBD1|TRBV18|.
TGTGCCAGCTCACCACGGGACAGGGACATGGCTAACTATGGCTACACCTTC
CASSPRDRDMANYGYTF
>TRBJ1-1|.|TRBV6-5|.
TGTGCCAGCAGTTACTCCAGTTTGAACACTGAAGCTTTCTTT
CASSYSSLNTEAFF
>TRBJ2-3|.|TRBV9|.
TGTGCCAGCAGCGTTACGACAGGCTCGGGGTCGGATACGCAGTATTTT
CASSVTTGSGSDTQYF
>TRBJ2-3|.|TRBV5-1|.
TGCGCCAGCAGCTTGGGTCTCTTGTTCGTAAACGCAGATACGCAGTATTTT
CASSLGLLFVNADTQYF
>TRBJ2-2|.|TRBV5-3|.
TGTGCCTGGAGGACCGGGGAGCTGTTTTTT
CAWRTGELFF
>TRBJ1-1|.|TRBV30|.
TGTGCCTGGGGACGGACGAACACTGAAGCTTTCTTT
CAWGRTNTEAFF
>TRBJ1-2|.|TRBV6-6|.
TGTGCCAGCAGTTATCTGCAGGCCTATGGCTACACCTTC
CASSYLQAYGYTF
>TRBJ2-7|.|TRBV11-2|.
TGTGCCAGCAGCCCGGGGGTGGGCGAGAGCTCCTACGAGCAGTACTTC
CASSPGVGESSYEQYF
>TRBJ1-1|.|TRBV19|.
TGTGCCAGTAGTCCACGACCGGGACGGAGGGGGACTGAAGCTTTCTTT
CASSPRPGRRGTEAFF
>TRBJ2-5|.|TRBV9|.
TGTGCCAGCAGCGTGGGTTTCGGGGGGCCATCAGAGACCCAGTACTTC
CASSVGFGGPSETQYF
>TRBJ1-1|.|TRBV18|.
TGTGCCAGCCAAAACCAGACGGGGAACACTGAAGCTTTCTTT
CASQNQTGNTEAFF
>TRBJ2-4|.|TRBV19|.
TGTGCCAGCGTCGGGCGCTTAGGGGCCAAAAACATTCAGTACTTC
CASVGRLGAKNIQYF
>TRBJ2-1|TRBD2|TRBV19|.
TGTGCCAGTACCACGACTAGCGGGAGGGGAAGCTCCTACAATGAGCAGTTCTTC
CASTTTSGRGSSYNEQFF
>TRBJ2-2|.|TRBV13|.
TGTGCCAGCAGCTTTTGGACAGTCGGGGAGCTGTTTTTT
CASSFWTVGELFF
>TRBJ1-1|.|TRBV28|once
TGTGCCAGCAAGAACCTGATGGGGGGTAACACTGAAGCTTTCTTT
CASKNLMGGNTEAFF
>TRBJ1-1|.|TRBV6-6|.
TGTGCCAGCAGTTACAACGGTCAGGGATGGTACACTGAAGCTTTCTTT
CASSYNGQGWYTEAFF
>TRBJ2-7|TRBD1|TRBV6-6|.
TGTGCCAGTGTAGTAAGCCGGGACAGATCCTACGAGCAGTACTTC
CASVVSRDRSYEQYF
>TRBJ2-4|TRBD1|TRBV2|.
TGTGCCAGCAATACACAGGGGATCGCCAAAAACATTCAGTACTTC
CASNTQGIAKNIQYF
>TRBJ1-5|TRBD1|TRBV6-5|.
TGTGCCAGCAGTTACTCGAGCGGGACAGGGGATCAGCCCCAGCATTTT
CASSYSSGTGDQPQHF
>TRBJ2-1|.|TRBV5-6|.
TGTGCCAGCAACATATTCAACGGATACAATGAGCAGTTCTTC
CASNIFNGYNEQFF
>TRBJ2-5|TRBD1|TRBV30|.
TGTGCCTGGAGCCCCCCAGGGGGCGAGGAGACCCAGTACTTC
CAWSPPGGEETQYF
>TRBJ2-3|TRBD2|TRBV5-1|.
TGCGCCAGCAGCTTGGAGCTAGCGGGAGAGGATACGCAGTATTTT
CASSLELAGEDTQYF
>TRBJ1-1|.|TRBV7-2|.
TGTGCCAGCAGTTGGACAAACACTGAAGCTTTCTTT
CASSWTNTEAFF
>TRBJ1-4|.|TRBV6-5|.
TGTGCCAGCAAATCAATCGGGACGAAGAATGAAAAACTGTTTTTT
CASKSIGTKNEKLFF
>TRBJ2-1|TRBD2|TRBV7-3|.
TGTGCCAGCAGCCAGGGACTAGCGGGAGGCTACGAGCAGTTCTTC
CASSQGLAGGYEQFF
>TRBJ2-1|.|TRBV5-6|.
TGTGCCAGCAGCCTCCGCCCTAAGAGCTCCTACAATGAGCAGTTCTTC
CASSLRPKSSYNEQFF